This T cell receptor (beta chain) is drawn from a study of neurological immune-mediated disorders. Across the study: The roughly 34 multiple sclerosis patients comprised about 30 that were relapsing-remitting and 3 that were secondary progressive. Whole-study results and caveats: HTLV-1-associated myelopathy displayed the greatest TCR clonal expansion, and multiple sclerosis exhibited the smallest, lower than that of healthy controls.

This clonotype appeared many times. Antigen: not known. The cDNA was synthesized by 5'RACE incorporating 10-nucleotide random UMIs. TCRdb independently ran MiXCR on the 5' RACE reads; one entry per CDR3 protein. Of tens of thousands of distinct CDR3 sequences detected, 3.9% appear once; the ten largest clones hold 1% to 1.5%. Sequencing input: PBMCs. This TCR was recovered from a man aged 30-40 years with multiple sclerosis.

The CDR3 loop reads CASSLGSFSGNTIYF. As DNA, the CDR3 is TGCGCCAGCAGCCTGGGGAGCTTCTCTGGAAACACCATATATTTT. This sequence joins TRBV5-1 and TRBJ1-3; D gene uncertain. The CDR3 is made up of 15 amino acids. The V and J ends lost 4 bases and 0 bases respectively, with 11 bases between them. Germline CDR1 and CDR2: SGHRS and YFSETQ.